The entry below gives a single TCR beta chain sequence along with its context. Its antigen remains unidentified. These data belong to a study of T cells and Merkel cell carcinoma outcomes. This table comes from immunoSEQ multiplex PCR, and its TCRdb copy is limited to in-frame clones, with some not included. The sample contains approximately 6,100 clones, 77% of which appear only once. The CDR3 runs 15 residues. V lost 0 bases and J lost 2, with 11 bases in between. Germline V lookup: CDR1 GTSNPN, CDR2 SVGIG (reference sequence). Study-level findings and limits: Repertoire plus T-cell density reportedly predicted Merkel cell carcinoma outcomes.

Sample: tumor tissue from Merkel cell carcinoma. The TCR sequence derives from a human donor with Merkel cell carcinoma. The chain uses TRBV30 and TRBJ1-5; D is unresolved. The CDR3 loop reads CAWSVPGFGNQPQHF. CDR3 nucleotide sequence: TGTGCCTGGAGTGTACCTGGGTTCGGCAATCAGCCCCAGCATTTT.